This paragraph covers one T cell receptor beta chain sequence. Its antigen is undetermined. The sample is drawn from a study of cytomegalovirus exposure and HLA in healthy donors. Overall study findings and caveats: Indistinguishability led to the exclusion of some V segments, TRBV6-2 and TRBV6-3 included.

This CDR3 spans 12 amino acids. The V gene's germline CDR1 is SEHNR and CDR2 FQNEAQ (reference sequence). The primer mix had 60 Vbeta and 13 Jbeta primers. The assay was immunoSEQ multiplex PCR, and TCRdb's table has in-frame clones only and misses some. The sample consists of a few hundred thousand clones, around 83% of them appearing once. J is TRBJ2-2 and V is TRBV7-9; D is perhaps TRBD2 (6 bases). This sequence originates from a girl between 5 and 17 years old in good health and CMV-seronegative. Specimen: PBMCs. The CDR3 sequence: CGGDANTGELFF. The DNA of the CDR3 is TGTGGGGGGGACGCGAACACCGGGGAGCTGTTTTTT.